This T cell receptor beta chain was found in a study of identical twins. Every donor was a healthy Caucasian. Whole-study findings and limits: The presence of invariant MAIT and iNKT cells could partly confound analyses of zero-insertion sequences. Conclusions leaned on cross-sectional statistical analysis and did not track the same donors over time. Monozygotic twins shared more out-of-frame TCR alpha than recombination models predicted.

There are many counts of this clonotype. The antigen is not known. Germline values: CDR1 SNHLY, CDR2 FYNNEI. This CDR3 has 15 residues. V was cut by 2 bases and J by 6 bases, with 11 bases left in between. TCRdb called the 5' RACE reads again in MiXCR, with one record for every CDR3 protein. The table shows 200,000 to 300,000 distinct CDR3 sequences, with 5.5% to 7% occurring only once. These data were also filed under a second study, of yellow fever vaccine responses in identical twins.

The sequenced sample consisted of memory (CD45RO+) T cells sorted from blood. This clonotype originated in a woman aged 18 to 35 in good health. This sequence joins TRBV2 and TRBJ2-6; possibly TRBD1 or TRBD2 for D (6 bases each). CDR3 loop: CASSEQGTLANVLTF. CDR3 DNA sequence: TGTGCCAGCAGTGAACAGGGGACTTTGGCCAACGTCCTGACTTTC. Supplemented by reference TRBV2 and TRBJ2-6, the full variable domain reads EPEVTQTPSHQVTQMGQEVILRCVPISNHLYFYWYRQILGQKVEFLVSFYNNEISEKSEIFDDQFSVERPDGSNFTLKIRSTKLEDSAMYFCASSEQGTLANVLTFGAGSRLTVL.